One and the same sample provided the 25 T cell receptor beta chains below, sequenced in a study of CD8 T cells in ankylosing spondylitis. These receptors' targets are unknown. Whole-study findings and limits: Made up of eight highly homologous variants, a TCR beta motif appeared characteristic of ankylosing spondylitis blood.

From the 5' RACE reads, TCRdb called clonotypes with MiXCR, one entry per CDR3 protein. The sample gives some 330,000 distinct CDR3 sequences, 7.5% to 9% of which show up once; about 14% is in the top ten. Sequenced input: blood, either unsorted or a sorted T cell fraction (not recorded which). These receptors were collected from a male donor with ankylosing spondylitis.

The CDR3 loop reads CASRMTDEQYF. In nucleotides, the CDR3 is TGCGCCAGCAGGATGACGGACGAGCAGTACTTC. The chain couples TRBV5-1 to TRBJ2-7; D unresolved. This CDR3 is 11 amino acids long. Trimming stripped 5 bases from V and 5 bases from J, with 8 bases between. Per the germline V gene, CDR1 is SGHRS and CDR2 is YFSETQ.

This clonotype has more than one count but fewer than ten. The CDR3 region has the DNA TGCAGCGTTGGGGGACTACCCATGGGCGGGGAGCTGTTTTTT. It translates to CSVGGLPMGGELFF. The V call is TRBV29-1, the J call TRBJ2-2; TRBD2 agrees at 7 bases. Trimming took 4 bases from V and 7 from J; bases not matched to a gene: 9. The CDR3 length is 14 residues. The germline V gene encodes CDR1 SQVTM and CDR2 ANQGSEA.

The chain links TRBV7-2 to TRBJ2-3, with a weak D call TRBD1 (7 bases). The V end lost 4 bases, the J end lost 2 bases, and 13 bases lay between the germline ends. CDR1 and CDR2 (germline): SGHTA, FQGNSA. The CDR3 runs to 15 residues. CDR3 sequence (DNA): TGTGCCAGCAGCTCGCAGGGGGGACCCACAGATACGCAGTATTTT. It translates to CASSSQGGPTDTQYF.

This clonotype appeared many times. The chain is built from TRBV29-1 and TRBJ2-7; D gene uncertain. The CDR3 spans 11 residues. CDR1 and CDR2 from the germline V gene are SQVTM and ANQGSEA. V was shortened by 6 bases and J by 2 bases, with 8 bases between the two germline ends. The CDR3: CSVGTTYEQYF. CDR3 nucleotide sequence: TGCAGCGTGGGAACCACCTACGAGCAGTACTTC.

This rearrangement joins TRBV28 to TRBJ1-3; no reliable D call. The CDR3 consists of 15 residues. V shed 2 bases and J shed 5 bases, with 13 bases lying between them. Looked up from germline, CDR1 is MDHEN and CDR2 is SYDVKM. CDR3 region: CASSLATESRNTIYF. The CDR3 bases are TGTGCCAGCAGTTTAGCGACGGAGTCCCGAAACACCATATATTTT. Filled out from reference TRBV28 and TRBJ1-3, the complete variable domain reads DVKVTQSSRYLVKRTGEKVFLECVQDMDHENMFWYRQDPGLGLRLIYFSYDVKMKEKGDIPEGYSVSREKKERFSLILESASTNQTSMYLCASSLATESRNTIYFGEGSWLTVV.

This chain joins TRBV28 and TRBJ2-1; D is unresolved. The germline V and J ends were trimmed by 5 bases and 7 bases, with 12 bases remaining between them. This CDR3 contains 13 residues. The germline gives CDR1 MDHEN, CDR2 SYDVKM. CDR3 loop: CASSVARANEQFF. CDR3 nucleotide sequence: TGTGCCAGCAGTGTCGCCCGGGCAAATGAGCAGTTCTTC.

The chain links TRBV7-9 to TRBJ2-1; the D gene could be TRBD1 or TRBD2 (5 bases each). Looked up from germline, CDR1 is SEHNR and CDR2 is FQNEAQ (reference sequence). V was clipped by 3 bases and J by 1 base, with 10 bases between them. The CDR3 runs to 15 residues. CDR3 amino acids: CASSLGRRSYNEQFF. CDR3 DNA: TGTGCCAGCAGCTTGGGGCGGAGGTCCTACAATGAGCAGTTCTTC.

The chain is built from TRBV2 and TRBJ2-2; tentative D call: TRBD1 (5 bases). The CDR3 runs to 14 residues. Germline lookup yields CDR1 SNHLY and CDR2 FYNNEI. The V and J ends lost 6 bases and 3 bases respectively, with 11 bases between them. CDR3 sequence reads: CASRDRSHTGELFF. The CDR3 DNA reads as TGTGCCAGCAGAGACAGATCCCACACCGGGGAGCTGTTTTTT.

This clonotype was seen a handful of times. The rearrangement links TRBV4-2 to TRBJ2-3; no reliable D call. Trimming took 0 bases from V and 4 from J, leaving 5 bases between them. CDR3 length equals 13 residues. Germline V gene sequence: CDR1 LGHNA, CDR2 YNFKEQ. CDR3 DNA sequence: TGTGCCAGCAGCCAAGAGGTGGCAGATACGCAGTATTTT. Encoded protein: CASSQEVADTQYF.

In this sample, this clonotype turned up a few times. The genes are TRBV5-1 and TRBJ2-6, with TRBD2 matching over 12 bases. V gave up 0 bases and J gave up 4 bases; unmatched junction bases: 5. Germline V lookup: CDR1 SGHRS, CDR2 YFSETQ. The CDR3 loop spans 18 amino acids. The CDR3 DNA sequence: TGCGCCAGCAGCTTGGAGACTAGCGGGAGTGCAGGGGCCAACGTCCTGACTTTC. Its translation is CASSLETSGSAGANVLTF.

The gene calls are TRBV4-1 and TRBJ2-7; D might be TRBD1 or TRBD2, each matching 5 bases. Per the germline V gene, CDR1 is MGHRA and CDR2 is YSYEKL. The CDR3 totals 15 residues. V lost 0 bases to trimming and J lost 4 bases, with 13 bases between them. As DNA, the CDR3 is TGCGCCAGCAGCCAAGAATGGTGGGGGTTTTACGAGCAGTACTTC. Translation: CASSQEWWGFYEQYF.

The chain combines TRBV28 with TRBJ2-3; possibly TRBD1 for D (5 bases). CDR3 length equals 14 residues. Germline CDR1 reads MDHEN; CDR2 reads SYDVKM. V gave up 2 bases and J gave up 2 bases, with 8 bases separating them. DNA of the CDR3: TGTGCCAGCAGTTTACAGGGCGCCACAGATACGCAGTATTTT. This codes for CASSLQGATDTQYF.

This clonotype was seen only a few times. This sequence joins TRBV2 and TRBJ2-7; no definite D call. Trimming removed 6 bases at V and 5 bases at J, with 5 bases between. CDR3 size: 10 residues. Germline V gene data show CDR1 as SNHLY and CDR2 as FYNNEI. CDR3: CASSYNEQYF. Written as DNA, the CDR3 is TGTGCCAGCAGCTATAACGAGCAGTACTTC. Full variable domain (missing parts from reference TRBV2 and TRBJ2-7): EPEVTQTPSHQVTQMGQEVILRCVPISNHLYFYWYRQILGQKVEFLVSFYNNEISEKSEIFDDQFSVERPDGSNFTLKIRSTKLEDSAMYFCASSYNEQYFGPGTRLTVT.

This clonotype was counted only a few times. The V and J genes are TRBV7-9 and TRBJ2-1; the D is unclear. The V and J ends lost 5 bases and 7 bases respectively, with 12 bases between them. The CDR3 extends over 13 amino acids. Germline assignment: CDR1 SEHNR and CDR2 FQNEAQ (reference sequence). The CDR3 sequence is CASSRGIGNEQFF. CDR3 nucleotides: TGTGCCAGCAGCCGAGGAATCGGGAATGAGCAGTTCTTC.

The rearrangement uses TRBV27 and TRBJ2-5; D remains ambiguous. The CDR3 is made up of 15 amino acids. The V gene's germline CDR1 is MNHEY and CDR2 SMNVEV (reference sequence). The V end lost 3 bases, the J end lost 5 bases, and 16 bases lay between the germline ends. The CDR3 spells CASSFRGSSGETQYF. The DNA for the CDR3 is TGTGCCAGCAGTTTCCGTGGCAGCTCTGGGGAGACCCAGTACTTC.

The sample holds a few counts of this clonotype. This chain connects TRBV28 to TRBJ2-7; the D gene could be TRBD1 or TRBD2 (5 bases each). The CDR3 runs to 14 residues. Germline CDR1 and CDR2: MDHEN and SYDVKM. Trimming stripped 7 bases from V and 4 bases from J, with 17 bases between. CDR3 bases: TGTGCCAGCACCAGCGGCGGCAGGGAATACGAGCAGTACTTC. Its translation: CASTSGGREYEQYF.

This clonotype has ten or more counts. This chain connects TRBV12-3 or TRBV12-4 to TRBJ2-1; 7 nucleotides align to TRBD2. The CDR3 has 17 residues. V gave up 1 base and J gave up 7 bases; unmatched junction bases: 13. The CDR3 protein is CASSLESWRGRPNEQFF. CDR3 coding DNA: TGTGCCAGCAGTTTAGAATCTTGGCGCGGGAGACCGAATGAGCAGTTCTTC.

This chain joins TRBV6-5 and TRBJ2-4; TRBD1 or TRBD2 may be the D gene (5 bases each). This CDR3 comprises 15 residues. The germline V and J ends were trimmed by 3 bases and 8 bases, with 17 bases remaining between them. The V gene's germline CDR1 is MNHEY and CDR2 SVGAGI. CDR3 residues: CASSYGGGPGDIQYF. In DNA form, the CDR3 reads TGTGCCAGCAGTTATGGGGGTGGCCCAGGAGACATTCAGTACTTC.

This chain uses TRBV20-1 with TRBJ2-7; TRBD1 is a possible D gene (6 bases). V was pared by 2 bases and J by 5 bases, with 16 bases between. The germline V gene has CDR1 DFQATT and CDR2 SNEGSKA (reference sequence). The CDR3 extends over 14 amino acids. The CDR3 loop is CSARSAGAADEQYF. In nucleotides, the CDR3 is TGCAGTGCTAGATCGGCAGGGGCTGCCGACGAGCAGTACTTC.

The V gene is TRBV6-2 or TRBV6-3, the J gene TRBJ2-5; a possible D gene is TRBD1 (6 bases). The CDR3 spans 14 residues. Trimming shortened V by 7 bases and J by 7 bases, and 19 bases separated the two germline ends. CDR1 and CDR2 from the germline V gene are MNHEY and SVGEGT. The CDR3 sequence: CASTLDWGHGTQYF. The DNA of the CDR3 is TGTGCCAGCACCCTCGACTGGGGGCACGGGACCCAGTACTTC.

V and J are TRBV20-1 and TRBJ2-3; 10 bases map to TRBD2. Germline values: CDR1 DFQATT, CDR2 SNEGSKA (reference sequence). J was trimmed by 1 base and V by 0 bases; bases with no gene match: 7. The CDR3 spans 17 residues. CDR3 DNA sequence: TGCAGTGCTAGAGAGCCCAGCGGGAGGGCCCGCACAGATACGCAGTATTTT. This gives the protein CSAREPSGRARTDTQYF.

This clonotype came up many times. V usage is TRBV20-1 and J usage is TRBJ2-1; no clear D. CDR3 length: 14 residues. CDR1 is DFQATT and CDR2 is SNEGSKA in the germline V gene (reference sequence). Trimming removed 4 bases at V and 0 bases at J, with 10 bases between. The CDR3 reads CSATDPDSYNEQFF. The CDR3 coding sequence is TGCAGTGCTACCGACCCTGACTCCTACAATGAGCAGTTCTTC.

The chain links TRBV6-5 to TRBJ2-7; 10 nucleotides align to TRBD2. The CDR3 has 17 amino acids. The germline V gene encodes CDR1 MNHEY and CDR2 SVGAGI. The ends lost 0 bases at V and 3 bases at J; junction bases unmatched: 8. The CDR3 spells CASSYSRLAGEIYEQYF. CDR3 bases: TGTGCCAGCAGTTACTCACGCCTAGCGGGAGAAATCTACGAGCAGTACTTC.

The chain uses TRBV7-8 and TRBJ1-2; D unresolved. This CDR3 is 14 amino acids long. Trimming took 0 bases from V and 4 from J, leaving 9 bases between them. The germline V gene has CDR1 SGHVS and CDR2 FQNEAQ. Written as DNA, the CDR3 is TGTGCCAGCAGCTTAGCTAACCGGCTCTATGGCTACACCTTC. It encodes CASSLANRLYGYTF.

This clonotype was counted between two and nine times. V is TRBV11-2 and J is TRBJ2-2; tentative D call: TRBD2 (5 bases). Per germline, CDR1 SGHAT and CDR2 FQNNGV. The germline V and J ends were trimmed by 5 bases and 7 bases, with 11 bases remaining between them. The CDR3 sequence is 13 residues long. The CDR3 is CASSQTGIGELFF. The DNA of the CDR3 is TGTGCCAGCAGCCAGACCGGGATCGGGGAGCTGTTTTTT.